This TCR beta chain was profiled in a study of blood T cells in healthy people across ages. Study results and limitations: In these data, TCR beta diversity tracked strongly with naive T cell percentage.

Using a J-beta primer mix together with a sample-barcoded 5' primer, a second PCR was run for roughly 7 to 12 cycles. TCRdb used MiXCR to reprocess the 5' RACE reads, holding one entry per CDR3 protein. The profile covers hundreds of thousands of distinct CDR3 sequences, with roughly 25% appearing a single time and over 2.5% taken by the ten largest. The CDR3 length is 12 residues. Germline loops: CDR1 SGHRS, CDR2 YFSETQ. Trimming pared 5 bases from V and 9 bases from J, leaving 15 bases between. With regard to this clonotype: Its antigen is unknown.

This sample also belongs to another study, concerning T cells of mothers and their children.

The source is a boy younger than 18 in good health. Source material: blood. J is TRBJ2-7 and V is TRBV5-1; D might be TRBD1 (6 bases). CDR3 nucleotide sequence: TGCGCCAGCAGATTTCAGGGGAGCGCGCAGTACTTC. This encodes CASRFQGSAQYF.